The 25 T cell receptor beta chains reported below all come from one sample, sequenced in a study of blood T cell repertoires in COVID-19. Produced via immunoSEQ multiplex PCR; TCRdb's table is partial and in-frame only. This sample carries tens of thousands of clones, about 85% of them seen once, and the ten largest clones take 3%. Sequencing used peripheral blood. The receptors were sampled from a woman older than 75 with COVID-19, enrolled during active disease.

CDR3: CASSYLLAGSTDTQYF. The CDR3, as DNA: TGTGCCAGCAGTTACCTACTAGCGGGGAGCACAGATACGCAGTATTTT. The chain couples TRBV6-2 or TRBV6-3 to TRBJ2-3, with 10 bases matching TRBD2. J lost 0 bases, V lost 2 bases, and 2 bases had no gene match. There are 16 residues in the CDR3. Germline V CDR1 and CDR2: MNHEY, SVGEGT.

This chain uses TRBV9 with TRBJ1-6, with D hard to call. CDR1 and CDR2 (germline): SGDLS, YYNGEE. V dropped 3 bases and J dropped 2 bases, with 6 bases sitting between them. The CDR3 has 14 residues. The CDR3 reads CASSGAAYNSPLHF. CDR3 nucleotides: TGTGCCAGCAGCGGGGCAGCCTATAATTCACCCCTCCACTTT. Supplemented by reference TRBV9 and TRBJ1-6, the full variable domain reads DSGVTQTPKHLITATGQRVTLRCSPRSGDLSVYWYQQSLDQGLQFLIQYYNGEERAKGNILERFSAQQFPDLHSELNLSSLELGDSALYFCASSGAAYNSPLHFGNGTRLTVT.

This chain links TRBV5-1 with TRBJ1-1; D is undetermined. CDR3 size: 15 residues. The germline V gene has CDR1 SGHRS and CDR2 YFSETQ. With 5 bases removed from V and 8 bases from J, the gap between germline ends came to 22 bases. This CDR3 reads CASSWEGGSYREAFF. CDR3 in DNA: TGCGCCAGCAGTTGGGAGGGAGGGTCTTATAGGGAAGCTTTCTTT.

This clone came up a few times. The chain links TRBV18 to TRBJ1-5; no definite D call. The V and J ends lost 2 bases and 1 base respectively, with 15 bases between them. Germline-derived CDR1 and CDR2 are KGHSH and LQKENI. The CDR3 runs to 17 residues. The CDR3 spells CASSPSSGVRSNQPQHF. CDR3 in DNA: TGTGCCAGCTCACCATCGAGCGGGGTTCGGAGCAATCAGCCCCAGCATTTT.

The chain uses TRBV20-1 and TRBJ2-7; TRBD2 matches at 15 bases. This CDR3 is built from 16 residues. V dropped 3 bases and J dropped 6; count of bases not matched to a gene: 9. Germline-derived CDR1 and CDR2 are DFQATT and SNEGSKA (reference sequence). The CDR3 DNA reads TGCAGTGCTAGTCCCCGGACTAGCGGGGGGGCCTCCGAGCAGTACTTC. Amino acid sequence: CSASPRTSGGASEQYF.

V usage is TRBV18 and J usage is TRBJ2-1, with 8 bases identical to TRBD2. From germline, CDR1 is KGHSH and CDR2 LQKENI. The V segment lost 3 bases and the J segment 3 bases; nucleotides outside the gene matches: 7. The CDR3 covers 16 residues. CDR3: CASSPFTGGLYNEQFF. The CDR3 DNA reads as TGTGCCAGCTCACCGTTCACGGGGGGGCTCTACAATGAGCAGTTCTTC.

The chain carries TRBV5-1 and TRBJ1-1; 10 nucleotides line up with TRBD1. This CDR3 is 16 amino acids long. V lost 0 bases and J lost 4; bases outside the gene matches: 6. Germline lookup yields CDR1 SGHRS and CDR2 YFSETQ. In nucleotides, the CDR3 is TGCGCCAGCAGCTTGGCCGGGACAGGGGTGGGCACTGAAGCTTTCTTT. Its protein product is CASSLAGTGVGTEAFF.

The chain combines TRBV5-1 with TRBJ2-1, with 13 bases fitting TRBD2. V lost 5 bases and J lost 8; bases outside the gene matches: 7. CDR1 is SGHRS, CDR2 YFSETQ, per germline. The CDR3 has 15 amino acids. CDR3 bases: TGCGCCAGCAGACTCGGGACTAGCGGGATAGATGAGCAGTTCTTC. Residues: CASRLGTSGIDEQFF.

The genes are TRBV28 and TRBJ1-1, with D unresolved. Trimming cost V 3 bases and J 4 bases, with 9 bases left between them. This CDR3 has 13 amino acids. Germline V lookup: CDR1 MDHEN, CDR2 SYDVKM. This CDR3 reads CASSFGGPTEAFF. The CDR3 DNA follows: TGTGCCAGCAGTTTCGGCGGGCCCACTGAAGCTTTCTTT.

The chain joins TRBV5-6 to TRBJ2-1; TRBD2 agrees at 11 bases. The germline gives CDR1 SGHDT, CDR2 YYEEEE. V lost 4 bases to trimming and J lost 8 bases; unmatched junction nucleotides: 11. CDR3 length equals 16 residues. As DNA, the CDR3 is TGTGCCAGCAGCGGACGGACTAGCGGGCTTATGTATGAGCAGTTCTTC. Its protein is CASSGRTSGLMYEQFF.

The chain couples TRBV9 to TRBJ2-5; D perhaps matches TRBD2 (6 bases). The V end was cut by 0 bases, the J end by 4 bases, with 13 bases between. The CDR3 has 15 amino acids. Germline V gene data show CDR1 as SGDLS and CDR2 as YYNGEE. The CDR3: CASSVAGLALETQYF. The CDR3, as DNA: TGTGCCAGCAGCGTAGCTGGTCTAGCGCTAGAGACCCAGTACTTC.

V is TRBV10-1 and J is TRBJ2-2; 10 bases line up with TRBD1. The length of the CDR3 is 15 residues. The junction had 5 bases not matched to a gene; V was cut back by 6 bases and J by 4 bases. Looked up from germline, CDR1 is WNHNN and CDR2 is SYGVQD (reference sequence). CDR3 coding DNA: TGCGCCAGCAGCCCCGGGACAGGGGTCACCGGGGAGCTGTTTTTT. Amino acid sequence: CASSPGTGVTGELFF.

This clone was seen only a few times. In DNA, the CDR3 is TGTGCCAGCAGCCGGGACAGTAACCCACCCCTCCACTTT. It specifies CASSRDSNPPLHF. The V gene is TRBV7-9, the J gene TRBJ1-6; 7 bases match TRBD1. CDR1 and CDR2 from the germline V gene are SEHNR and FQNEAQ (reference sequence). The CDR3 spans 13 residues. Trimming cost V 5 bases and J 11 bases; bases outside gene matches: 6.

The V and J genes are TRBV7-9 and TRBJ2-7; maybe TRBD1 (5 bases). The germline V and J ends were trimmed by 4 bases and 10 bases, with 14 bases remaining between them. The CDR3 consists of 12 residues. The germline gives CDR1 SEHNR, CDR2 FQNEAQ (reference sequence). CDR3 loop: CASSSQPGHQYF. CDR3 DNA sequence: TGTGCCAGCAGCTCCCAGCCTGGACACCAGTACTTC. Using reference TRBV7-9 and TRBJ2-7 for the parts outside the CDR3, the full variable domain is DTGVSQNPRHKITKRGQNVTFRCDPISEHNRLYWYRQTLGQGPEFLTYFQNEAQLEKSRLLSDRFSAERPKGSFSTLEIQRTEQGDSAMYLCASSSQPGHQYFGPGTRLTVT.

This clone was seen a few times. This chain uses TRBV10-3 with TRBJ2-5, with D possibly TRBD1 on 6 matching bases. From germline, CDR1 is ENHRY and CDR2 SYGVKD. This CDR3 spans 16 amino acids. Trimming cost V 0 bases and J 5 bases, with 16 bases left between them. In DNA form, the CDR3 reads TGTGCCATCAGTGAGTCTCGAGGCAGGGGCCGGGAGACCCAGTACTTC. This gives the protein CAISESRGRGRETQYF.

As to this clone: This same CDR3 is encoded by further DNA sequences in the sample. The chain has TRBV20-1 and TRBJ2-7; no clear D gene. V shed 6 bases and J shed 0 bases, with 6 bases lying between them. Germline CDR1 DFQATT, CDR2 SNEGSKA (reference sequence). This CDR3 contains 11 residues. CDR3 bases: TGCAGTGCCCGCGGCTCCTACGAGCAGTACTTC. The encoded protein is CSARGSYEQYF.

This clone appeared a single time. The V gene is TRBV10-3, the J gene TRBJ2-6; D gene unclear. Germline values: CDR1 ENHRY, CDR2 SYGVKD. Trimming removed 11 bases at V and 4 bases at J, with 9 bases between. This CDR3 has 12 amino acids. This CDR3 reads CAVTGGANVLTF. CDR3 in DNA: TGTGCCGTCACCGGGGGGGCCAACGTCCTGACTTTC.

This clone is a singleton in its sample. The gene calls are TRBV7-2 and TRBJ2-7; 9 nucleotides align to TRBD1. The CDR3 is 15 amino acids. Per the germline V gene, CDR1 is SGHTA and CDR2 is FQGNSA. After removal of 4 bases from V and 4 bases from J, the junction contained 8 bases not matched to a gene. In DNA, the CDR3 is TGTGCCAGCAGCTCCCGGACAGGGGCGGGGTACGAGCAGTACTTC. Its protein is CASSSRTGAGYEQYF.

The chain uses TRBV18 and TRBJ2-7, with no clear D. The CDR3 loop spans 13 amino acids. The V and J ends lost 6 bases and 3 bases respectively, with 12 bases between them. Germline CDR1 reads KGHSH; CDR2 reads LQKENI. Written as DNA, the CDR3 is TGTGCCAGCTCCTTAGACACCAACTACGAGCAGTACTTC. Protein product: CASSLDTNYEQYF.

This chain links TRBV6-4 with TRBJ2-1; D might be TRBD2 (5 bases). In germline, CDR1 is MRHNA, CDR2 SNTAGT. The CDR3 consists of 13 residues. With 5 bases removed from V and 3 bases from J, the gap between germline ends came to 8 bases. The CDR3 here is CASSTTSYNEQFF. CDR3 sequence (DNA): TGTGCCAGCAGTACAACTAGCTACAATGAGCAGTTCTTC.

The genes are TRBV5-4 and TRBJ1-6, with 7 bases that match TRBD1. After removal of 1 base from V and 9 bases from J, the junction contained 7 bases not matched to a gene. The CDR3 consists of 15 residues. The germline V gene has CDR1 SGHNT and CDR2 YYREEE (reference sequence). The CDR3 sequence is CASSLNRGGISPLHF. CDR3 sequence (DNA): TGTGCCAGCAGCTTGAACAGGGGAGGAATTTCACCCCTCCACTTT.

CDR3 coding DNA: TGTGCCAGCAGCCTGGGTCCTGCGGGGTTTAACTACGAGCAGTACTTC. It codes for CASSLGPAGFNYEQYF. The V call is TRBV5-5, the J call TRBJ2-7; D perhaps matches TRBD2 (6 bases). Germline CDR1 is SGHKS and CDR2 is YYEKEE (reference sequence). The CDR3 is 16 residues long. Trimming removed 4 bases at V and 3 bases at J, with 20 bases between.

J is TRBJ1-5 and V is TRBV3-1 (or the pseudogene TRBV3-2); no clear D gene. This CDR3 contains 15 residues. Trimming stripped 0 bases from V and 2 bases from J, with 8 bases between. CDR1 LGHDT and CDR2 YNNKEL come from the germline V gene (reference sequence). CDR3: CASSQEFQGNQPQHF. CDR3 DNA: TGTGCCAGCAGCCAAGAGTTTCAGGGCAATCAGCCCCAGCATTTT.

The chain employs TRBV10-3 and TRBJ1-2; 8 bases match TRBD1. Germline V gene lookup returns CDR1 ENHRY and CDR2 SYGVKD. The junction had 5 bases not matched to a gene; V was cut back by 6 bases and J by 5 bases. The CDR3 consists of 13 residues. CDR3 loop: CAIRPGGGYGYTF. The CDR3 DNA follows: TGTGCCATCAGGCCAGGGGGCGGGTATGGCTACACCTTC.

This clone appeared a single time. The V and J genes are TRBV7-8 and TRBJ2-7, with 7 bases matching TRBD2. The ends lost 1 base at V and 2 bases at J; junction bases unmatched: 2. Germline CDR1 is SGHVS and CDR2 is FQNEAQ. The length of the CDR3 is 14 residues. The CDR3 DNA reads as TGTGCCAGCAGCTTAGGCAGCGGGGCCTACGAGCAGTACTTC. Protein product: CASSLGSGAYEQYF.